The 26 T cell receptor beta chains below all came from one sample that was sequenced in a study of breast tumors, draining lymph nodes, adjacent tissues. TCRdb used MiXCR to reprocess the multiplex PCR reads, holding one entry per CDR3 protein. Found here are tens of thousands of distinct CDR3 sequences, 23% of them singletons; the top ten hold about 7.8%. Sequencing input: breast tumor tissue. The source is a female donor with breast cancer. Some clones in this sample may be carry-over from other donors' samples.

CDR3 loop: CASSLGQSAGYLATNEKLFF. The CDR3 DNA follows: TGTGCCAGCAGCTTAGGACAGTCGGCGGGTTACTTAGCAACTAATGAAAAACTGTTTTTT. This chain connects TRBV7-8 to TRBJ1-4, with D maybe TRBD1 (5 bases). Germline lookup yields CDR1 SGHVS and CDR2 FQNEAQ. Trimming shortened V by 1 base and J by 0 bases, and 21 bases separated the two germline ends. CDR3 length: 20 amino acids.

At least ten counts were recorded for this clonotype. The CDR3 coding sequence is TGCAGTGCCCCGGACATTACCTACAATGAGCAGTTCTTC. This translates into CSAPDITYNEQFF. The V and J genes are TRBV20-1 and TRBJ2-1, with D tentatively TRBD1 (5 bases). Germline CDR1 is DFQATT and CDR2 is SNEGSKA (reference sequence). V lost 6 bases and J lost 2, with 11 bases in between. This CDR3 is built from 13 residues.

This clonotype has at least ten counts. The gene calls are TRBV3-1 and TRBJ1-6, with no clear D. This CDR3 contains 15 residues. The germline V gene has CDR1 LGHDT and CDR2 YNNKEL (reference sequence). The V end lost 1 base, the J end lost 9 bases, and 13 bases lay between the germline ends. CDR3 region: CASSQVWGGSSPLHF. The CDR3 DNA reads as TGTGCCAGCAGCCAAGTATGGGGAGGGTCTTCACCCCTCCACTTT.

This clonotype was seen at least ten times. V and J are TRBV12-3 or TRBV12-4 and TRBJ1-4; D might be TRBD1 (5 bases). The CDR3 has 14 residues. The V gene lost 3 bases and the J gene lost 4 bases, with 9 bases spanning the gap. The CDR3 DNA is TGTGCCAGCAGTTTGAGACAGCTTAATGAAAAACTGTTTTTT. Protein: CASSLRQLNEKLFF.

About this clonotype: With a much larger clone just one base away, this may be a read error. This rearrangement joins TRBV5-5 to TRBJ2-3; unclear D gene. Germline CDR1 reads SGHKS; CDR2 reads YYEKEE (reference sequence). The CDR3 has 14 residues. CDR3 sequence: CASSWNSHTDAQYF. CDR3 DNA sequence: TGTGCCAGCAGCTGGAACAGCCACACAGATGCGCAGTATTTT.

In its sample, this clonotype was seen many times. V gene TRBV15 combines with J gene TRBJ2-7; 11 bases are shared with TRBD1. The V gene end was trimmed by 1 base and the J gene end by 5 bases; junction bases not matched to a gene: 4. Looked up from germline, CDR1 is LNHNV and CDR2 is YYDKDF (reference sequence). This CDR3 comprises 15 residues. The CDR3: CATSRAGTGGNEQYF. In nucleotides, the CDR3 is TGTGCCACCAGCAGAGCTGGGACAGGGGGAAACGAGCAGTACTTC. Complete variable domain (other parts from reference TRBV15 and TRBJ2-7): DAMVIQNPRYQVTQFGKPVTLSCSQTLNHNVMYWYQQKSSQAPKLLFHYYDKDFNNEADTPDNFQSRRPNTSFCFLDIRSPGLGDTAMYLCATSRAGTGGNEQYFGPGTRLTVT.

In this sample, this clonotype turned up many times. The chain combines TRBV9 with TRBJ2-1, with 13 bases fitting TRBD2. With V trimmed by 7 bases and J by 10 bases, 5 bases remained unmatched. Germline V CDR1 and CDR2: SGDLS, YYNGEE. The CDR3 is 13 amino acids. CDR3 loop: CASVTGLAGEQFF. DNA for the CDR3: TGTGCCAGCGTCACGGGACTAGCGGGAGAGCAGTTCTTC. The complete variable domain, with remaining parts taken from reference TRBV9 and TRBJ2-1, reads DSGVTQTPKHLITATGQRVTLRCSPRSGDLSVYWYQQSLDQGLQFLIQYYNGEERAKGNILERFSAQQFPDLHSELNLSSLELGDSALYFCASVTGLAGEQFFGPGTRLTVL.

The chain combines TRBV7-9 with TRBJ2-7; D assignment may be TRBD1 or TRBD2 (5 bases each). The germline CDR1 and CDR2 sequences are SEHNR and FQNEAQ (reference sequence). The length of the CDR3 is 14 residues. The germline V and J ends were trimmed by 1 base and 3 bases, with 10 bases remaining between them. CDR3 sequence reads: CASSLGGTYYEQYF. The DNA for the CDR3 is TGTGCCAGCAGCTTAGGGGGGACGTACTACGAGCAGTACTTC. Supplemented by reference TRBV7-9 and TRBJ2-7, the full variable domain reads DTGVSQNPRHKITKRGQNVTFRCDPISEHNRLYWYRQTLGQGPEFLTYFQNEAQLEKSRLLSDRFSAERPKGSFSTLEIQRTEQGDSAMYLCASSLGGTYYEQYFGPGTRLTVT.

Of note for this clonotype: This sequence may be a read error, since a much larger clone differs from it by one base. The rearrangement links TRBV10-3 to TRBJ2-5, with TRBD1 matching over 9 bases. Looked up from germline, CDR1 is ENHRY and CDR2 is SYGVKD. The CDR3 covers 14 residues. The chain's CDR3 is CAISPGTGTETQHF. The CDR3 coding sequence is TGTGCCATCAGTCCCGGGACAGGGACGGAGACCCAGCACTTC.

This clonotype was seen repeatedly, ten times or more. The rearrangement links TRBV9 to TRBJ2-5; D perhaps matches TRBD1 (6 bases). Germline-derived CDR1 and CDR2 are SGDLS and YYNGEE. Trimming took 4 bases from V and 1 from J, leaving 14 bases between them. The length of the CDR3 is 15 residues. This CDR3 reads CASSPRLQGQETQYF. As DNA, the CDR3 is TGTGCCAGCAGCCCAAGATTACAGGGCCAAGAGACCCAGTACTTC.

As to this clonotype: This sequence may be a read error, since a much larger clone differs from it by one base. This likely comes from a read error, as the CDR3 has no conserved phenylalanine or tryptophan at its end. In nucleotides, the CDR3 is TGTGCCAGCAGTTTCGCAGGGGGTACTACTGGCTACACCCTC. This gives the protein CASSFAGGTTGYTL. This chain links TRBV27 with TRBJ1-2, with 7 bases aligning to TRBD1. Per the germline V gene, CDR1 is MNHEY and CDR2 is SMNVEV (reference sequence). Trimming removed 3 bases from V and 7 bases from J; junction bases left unmatched: 8. The CDR3 consists of 14 residues.

This clonotype came up many times. CDR3 region: CAHRAGEGQPQHF. In nucleotides, the CDR3 is TGTGCCCACCGAGCGGGGGAAGGTCAGCCCCAGCATTTT. The V call is TRBV24-1, the J call TRBJ1-5; D is possibly TRBD1 (5 bases). V was clipped by 12 bases and J by 6 bases, with 17 bases between them. This CDR3 comprises 13 residues. Germline V gene lookup returns CDR1 KGHDR and CDR2 SFDVKD.

V gene TRBV5-1 combines with J gene TRBJ2-1, with TRBD1 identical over 8 bases. After removal of 4 bases from V and 10 bases from J, the junction contained 16 bases not matched to a gene. CDR1 is SGHRS, CDR2 YFSETQ, per germline. The CDR3 loop spans 16 amino acids. CDR3 coding DNA: TGCGCCAGCAGCCCTCAGGCGGGGACAGGCATGATCGAGCAGTTCTTC. It yields the protein CASSPQAGTGMIEQFF.

This clonotype turned up a few times. The chain couples TRBV29-1 to TRBJ1-1, with no clear D. The CDR3 runs to 9 residues. Trimming took off 8 bases at V and 5 bases at J, with 6 bases between the two ends. Germline V lookup: CDR1 SQVTM, CDR2 ANQGSEA. The CDR3 sequence is CSHRTEAFF. CDR3 coding DNA: TGCAGCCATCGTACTGAAGCTTTCTTT. Based on the CDR3 plus reference TRBV29-1 and TRBJ1-1, the full variable domain is SAVISQKPSRDICQRGTSLTIQCQVDSQVTMMFWYRQQPGQSLTLIATANQGSEATYESGFVIDKFPISRPNLTFSTLTVSNMSPEDSSIYLCSHRTEAFFGQGTRLTVV.

This clonotype was seen at least ten times. This chain connects TRBV10-2 to TRBJ2-1; TRBD2 matches 7 bases. The J segment lost 9 bases and the V segment lost 7 bases, leaving 9 bases of the junction unmatched. Germline CDR1 and CDR2: WSHSY and SAAADI. This CDR3 is built from 13 residues. CDR3 residues: CASKRDYGGEQFF. DNA of the CDR3: TGCGCCAGCAAAAGGGACTACGGCGGTGAGCAGTTCTTC.

The chain uses TRBV7-8 and TRBJ1-6; D is ambiguous. Germline assignment: CDR1 SGHVS and CDR2 FQNEAQ. This CDR3 has 18 amino acids. Between the trimmed V and J ends, which lost 5 bases and 0 bases, there was a span of 17 bases. In DNA form, the CDR3 reads TGTGCCAGCAGCCTATCAGCTGGGCGCAGCTCCTATAATTCACCCCTCCACTTT. It is translated as CASSLSAGRSSYNSPLHF.

This clonotype appeared many times. V usage is TRBV24-1 and J usage is TRBJ2-3; 8 bases are shared with TRBD1. The trim removed 4 bases at V and 2 bases at J, leaving 7 bases unmatched. From germline, CDR1 is KGHDR and CDR2 SFDVKD. CDR3 size: 16 residues. The CDR3 reads CATSDPGTGLTDTQYF. The CDR3 nucleotides are TGTGCCACCAGTGACCCGGGGACAGGTCTCACAGATACGCAGTATTTT.

The J gene is TRBJ2-3, the V gene TRBV7-6; 8 nucleotides align to TRBD1. CDR3 length: 17 amino acids. In germline, CDR1 is SGHVS, CDR2 FNYEAQ. Trimming removed 5 bases from V and 1 base from J; junction bases left unmatched: 11. For the CDR3, the DNA is TGTGCCAGCAGCCAAATGTCCGGGGGACAGGGCACAGATACGCAGTATTTT. Translated, it gives CASSQMSGGQGTDTQYF.

In its sample, this clonotype was seen many times. The rearrangement uses TRBV5-6 and TRBJ1-2; 12 bases map to TRBD1. Germline CDR1 SGHDT, CDR2 YYEEEE. This CDR3 has 19 residues. J gave up 3 bases and V 2 bases, and 14 bases lay outside the gene matches. The CDR3 coding sequence is TGTGCCAGCAGCTTCACTACCTCCGGGACAGGGGGCGCGGACTATGGCTACACCTTC. It codes for CASSFTTSGTGGADYGYTF.

V is TRBV28 and J is TRBJ2-7; 9 nucleotides line up with TRBD2. Trimming at V came to 3 bases and at J to 7 bases, leaving 4 bases not matched to a gene. CDR3 length equals 13 residues. Germline V gene lookup returns CDR1 MDHEN and CDR2 SYDVKM. The CDR3 reads CASSLGGGGEQYF. CDR3 nucleotide sequence: TGTGCCAGCAGTTTGGGCGGGGGGGGTGAGCAGTACTTC.

This clonotype came up many times. The rearrangement uses TRBV20-1 and TRBJ2-7, with D uncertain. Germline CDR1 DFQATT, CDR2 SNEGSKA (reference sequence). Trimming shortened V by 2 bases and J by 3 bases, and 14 bases separated the two germline ends. The CDR3 is 14 amino acids. CDR3 coding DNA: TGCAGTGCTAGATCCCCCCCCGGCAACTACGAGCAGTACTTC. As protein: CSARSPPGNYEQYF.

This clonotype was detected many times. V gene TRBV4-2 combines with J gene TRBJ2-3; 10 nucleotides match TRBD2. Germline CDR1 is LGHNA and CDR2 is YNFKEQ. The CDR3 contains 16 residues. With V trimmed by 1 base and J by 4 bases, 5 bases remained unmatched. The CDR3 sequence is CASSQGASGGPDTQYF. In DNA form, the CDR3 reads TGTGCCAGCAGCCAAGGGGCTAGCGGGGGCCCAGATACGCAGTATTTT.

This clonotype has a count of ten or more. The chain has TRBV12-3 or TRBV12-4 and TRBJ1-2; D gene uncertain. With 5 bases removed from V and 7 bases from J, the gap between germline ends came to 8 bases. The length of the CDR3 is 11 residues. CDR3 sequence: CASSREGGYTF. The CDR3 nucleotides are TGTGCCAGCAGTAGGGAGGGTGGCTACACCTTC.

Note on this clonotype: A junction end diverges from the germline sequence, so it may reflect a read error. The rearrangement joins TRBV27 to TRBJ1-2, with TRBD1 matching 11 bases. The CDR3 contains 15 residues. Germline CDR1 reads MNHEY; CDR2 reads SMNVEV (reference sequence). The CDR3 DNA follows: TGTGCCGGCAGAAACGGACAGGGGGCCGTCTATGGCTACACCTTC. This sequence encodes CAGRNGQGAVYGYTF.

This clonotype was recorded many times. The chain links TRBV19 to TRBJ2-3; 7 bases align to TRBD2. V shed 5 bases and J 5 bases; nucleotides not matched to a gene: 10. This CDR3 has 15 amino acids. Germline CDR1 reads LNHDA; CDR2 reads SQIVND (reference sequence). DNA of the CDR3: TGTGCCAGTAGTCCCCTAGGGAGGGGTGGAGATACGCAGTATTTT. It translates to CASSPLGRGGDTQYF.

This clonotype has ten or more counts. This chain links TRBV4-2 with TRBJ1-4; 7 bases line up with TRBD1. Germline V gene lookup returns CDR1 LGHNA and CDR2 YNFKEQ. The CDR3 consists of 14 residues. The trim removed 5 bases at V and 7 bases at J, leaving 7 bases unmatched. The CDR3 DNA sequence: TGTGCCAGCAGCGTCGGCACAGGGGCTGAAAAACTGTTTTTT. Its translation is CASSVGTGAEKLFF.